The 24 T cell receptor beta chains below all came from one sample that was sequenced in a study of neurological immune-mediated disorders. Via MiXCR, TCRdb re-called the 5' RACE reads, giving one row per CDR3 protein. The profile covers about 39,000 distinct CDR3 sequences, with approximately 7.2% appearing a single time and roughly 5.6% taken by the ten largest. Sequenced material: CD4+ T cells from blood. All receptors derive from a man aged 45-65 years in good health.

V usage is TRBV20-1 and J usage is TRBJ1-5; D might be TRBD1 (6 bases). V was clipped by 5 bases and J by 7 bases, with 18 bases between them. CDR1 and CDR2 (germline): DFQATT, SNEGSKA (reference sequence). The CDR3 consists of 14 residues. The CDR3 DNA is TGCAGTGCTGCGAGCGGGGGCAGTGGGCAGCCCCAGCATTTT. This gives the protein CSAASGGSGQPQHF.

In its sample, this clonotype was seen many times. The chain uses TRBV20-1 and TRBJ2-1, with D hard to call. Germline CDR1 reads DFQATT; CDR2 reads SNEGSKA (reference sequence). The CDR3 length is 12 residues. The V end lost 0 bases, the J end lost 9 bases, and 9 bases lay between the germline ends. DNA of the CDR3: TGCAGTGCTAGAGATATTCCGGGTGAGCAGTTCTTC. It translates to CSARDIPGEQFF.

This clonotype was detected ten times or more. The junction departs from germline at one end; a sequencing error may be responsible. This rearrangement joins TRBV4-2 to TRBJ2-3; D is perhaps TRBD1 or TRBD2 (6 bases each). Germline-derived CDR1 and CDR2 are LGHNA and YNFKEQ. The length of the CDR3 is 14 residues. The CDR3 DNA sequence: TGTCCCAGCAGCCAGGACCGGGGGCAGGATACGCAGTATTTT. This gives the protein CPSSQDRGQDTQYF.

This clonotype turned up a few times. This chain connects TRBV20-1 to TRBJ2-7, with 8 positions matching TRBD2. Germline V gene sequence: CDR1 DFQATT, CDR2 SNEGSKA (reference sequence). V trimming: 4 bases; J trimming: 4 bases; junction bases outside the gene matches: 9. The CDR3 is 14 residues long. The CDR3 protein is CSATEREWTYEQYF. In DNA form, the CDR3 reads TGCAGTGCTACCGAGCGGGAGTGGACGTACGAGCAGTACTTC.

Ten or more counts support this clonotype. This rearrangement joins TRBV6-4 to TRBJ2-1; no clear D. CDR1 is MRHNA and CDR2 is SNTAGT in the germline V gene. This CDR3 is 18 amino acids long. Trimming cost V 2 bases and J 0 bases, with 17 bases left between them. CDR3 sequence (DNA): TGTGCCAGCAGTGACCCGGAATCCGGGCAGCCCTCCTACAATGAGCAGTTCTTC. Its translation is CASSDPESGQPSYNEQFF.

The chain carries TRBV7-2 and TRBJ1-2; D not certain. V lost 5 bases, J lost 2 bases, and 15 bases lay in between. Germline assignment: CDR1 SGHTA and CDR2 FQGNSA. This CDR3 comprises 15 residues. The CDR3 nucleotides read TGTGCCAGCAGCCCACCCAGTGGCAGCAACTATGGCTACACCTTC. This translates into CASSPPSGSNYGYTF. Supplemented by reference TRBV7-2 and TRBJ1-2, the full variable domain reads GAGVSQSPSNKVTEKGKDVELRCDPISGHTALYWYRQSLGQGLEFLIYFQGNSAPDKSGLPSDRFSAERTGGSVSTLTIQRTQQEDSAVYLCASSPPSGSNYGYTFGSGTRLTVV.

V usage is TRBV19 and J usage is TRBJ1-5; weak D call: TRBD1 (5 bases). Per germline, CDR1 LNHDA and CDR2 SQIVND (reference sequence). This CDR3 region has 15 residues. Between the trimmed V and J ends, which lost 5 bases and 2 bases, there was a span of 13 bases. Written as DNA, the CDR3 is TGTGCCAGTAGTGCCCGGGGGACTGGCAATCAGCCCCAGCATTTT. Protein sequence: CASSARGTGNQPQHF.

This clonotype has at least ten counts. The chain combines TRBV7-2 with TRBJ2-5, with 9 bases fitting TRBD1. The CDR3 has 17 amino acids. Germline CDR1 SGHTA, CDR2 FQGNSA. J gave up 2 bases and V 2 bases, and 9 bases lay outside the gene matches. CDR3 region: CASSLSYTGTGQETQYF. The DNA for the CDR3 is TGTGCCAGCAGCTTATCGTATACCGGGACAGGGCAAGAGACCCAGTACTTC.

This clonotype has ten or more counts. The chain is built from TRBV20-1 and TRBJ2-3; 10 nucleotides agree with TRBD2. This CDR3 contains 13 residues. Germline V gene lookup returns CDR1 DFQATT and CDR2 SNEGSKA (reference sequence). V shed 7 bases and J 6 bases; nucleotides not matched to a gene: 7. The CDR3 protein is CSVPLAGADTQYF. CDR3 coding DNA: TGCAGTGTCCCTCTAGCGGGAGCGGATACGCAGTATTTT.

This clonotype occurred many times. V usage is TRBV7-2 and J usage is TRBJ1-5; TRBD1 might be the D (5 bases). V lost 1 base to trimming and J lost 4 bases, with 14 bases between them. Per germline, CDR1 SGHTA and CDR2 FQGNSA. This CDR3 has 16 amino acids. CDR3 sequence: CASSLEPGTLNQPQHF. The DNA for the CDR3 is TGTGCCAGCAGCTTAGAACCAGGGACGTTAAATCAGCCCCAGCATTTT.

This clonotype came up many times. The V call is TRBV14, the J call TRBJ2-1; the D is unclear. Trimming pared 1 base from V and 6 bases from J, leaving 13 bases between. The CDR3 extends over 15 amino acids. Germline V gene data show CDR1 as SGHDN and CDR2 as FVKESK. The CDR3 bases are TGTGCCAGCAGCCAAGGGATGCACCGGGCCAATGAGCAGTTCTTC. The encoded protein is CASSQGMHRANEQFF.

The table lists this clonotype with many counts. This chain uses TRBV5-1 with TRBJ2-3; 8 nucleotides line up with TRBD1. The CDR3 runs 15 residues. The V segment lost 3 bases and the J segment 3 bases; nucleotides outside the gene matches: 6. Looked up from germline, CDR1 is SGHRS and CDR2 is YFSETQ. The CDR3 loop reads CASSYQGAPTDTQYF. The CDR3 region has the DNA TGCGCCAGCAGCTATCAGGGGGCCCCTACAGATACGCAGTATTTT.

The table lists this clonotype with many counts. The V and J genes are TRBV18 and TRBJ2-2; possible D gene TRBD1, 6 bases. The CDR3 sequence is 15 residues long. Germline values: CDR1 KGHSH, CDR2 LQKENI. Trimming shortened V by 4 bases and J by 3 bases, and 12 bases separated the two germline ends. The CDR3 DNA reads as TGTGCCAGCTCACGGAGCAGGGGAGACACCGGGGAGCTGTTTTTT. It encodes CASSRSRGDTGELFF.

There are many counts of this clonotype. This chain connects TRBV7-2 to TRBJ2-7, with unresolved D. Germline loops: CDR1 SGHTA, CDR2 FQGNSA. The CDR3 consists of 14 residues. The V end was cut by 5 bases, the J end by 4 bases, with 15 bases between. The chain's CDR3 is CASSQPFAGYEQYF. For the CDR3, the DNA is TGTGCCAGCAGCCAACCCTTTGCAGGATACGAGCAGTACTTC. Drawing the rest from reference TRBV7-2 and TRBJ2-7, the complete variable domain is GAGVSQSPSNKVTEKGKDVELRCDPISGHTALYWYRQSLGQGLEFLIYFQGNSAPDKSGLPSDRFSAERTGGSVSTLTIQRTQQEDSAVYLCASSQPFAGYEQYFGPGTRLTVT.

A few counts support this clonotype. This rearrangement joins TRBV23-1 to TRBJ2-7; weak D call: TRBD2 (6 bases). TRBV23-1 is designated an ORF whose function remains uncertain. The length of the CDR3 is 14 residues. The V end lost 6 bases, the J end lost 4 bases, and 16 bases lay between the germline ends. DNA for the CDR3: TGCGCCAGCAGAACTCGGGAGTGCCTTTACGAGCAGTACTTC. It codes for CASRTRECLYEQYF.

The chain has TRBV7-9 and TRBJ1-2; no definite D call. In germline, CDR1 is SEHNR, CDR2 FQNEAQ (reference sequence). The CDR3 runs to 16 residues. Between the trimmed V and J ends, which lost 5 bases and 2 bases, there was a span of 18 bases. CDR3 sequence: CASSHPIPDGNYGYTF. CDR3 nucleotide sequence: TGTGCCAGCAGCCACCCGATCCCGGACGGGAACTATGGCTACACCTTC.

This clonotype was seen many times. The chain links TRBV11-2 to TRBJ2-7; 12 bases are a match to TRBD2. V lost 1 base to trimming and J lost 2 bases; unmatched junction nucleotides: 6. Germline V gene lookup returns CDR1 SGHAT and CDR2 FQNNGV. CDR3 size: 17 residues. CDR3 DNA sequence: TGTGCCAGCAGCTTAGTTGGACTAGCGGGATCTACCTACGAGCAGTACTTC. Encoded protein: CASSLVGLAGSTYEQYF.

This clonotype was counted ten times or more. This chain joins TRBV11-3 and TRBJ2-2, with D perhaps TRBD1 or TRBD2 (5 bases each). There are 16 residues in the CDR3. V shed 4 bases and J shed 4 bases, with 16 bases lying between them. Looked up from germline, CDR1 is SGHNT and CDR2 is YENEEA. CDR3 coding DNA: TGTGCCAGCAGCTATGCCGGGGCAGCCGGCACCGGGGAGCTGTTTTTT. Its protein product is CASSYAGAAGTGELFF.

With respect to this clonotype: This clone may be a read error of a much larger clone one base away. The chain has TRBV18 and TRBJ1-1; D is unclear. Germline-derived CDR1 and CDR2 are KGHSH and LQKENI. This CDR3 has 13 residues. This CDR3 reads CASSPKSSPESFF. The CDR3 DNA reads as TGTGCCAGCTCACCCAAATCCTCACCTGAATCTTTCTTT.

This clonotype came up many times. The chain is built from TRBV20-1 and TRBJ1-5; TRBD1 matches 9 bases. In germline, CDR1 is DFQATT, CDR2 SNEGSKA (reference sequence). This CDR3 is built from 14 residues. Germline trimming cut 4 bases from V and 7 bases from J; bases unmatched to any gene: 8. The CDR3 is CSAKGQGLGQPQHF. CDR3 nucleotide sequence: TGCAGTGCTAAGGGACAGGGTTTAGGGCAGCCCCAGCATTTT.

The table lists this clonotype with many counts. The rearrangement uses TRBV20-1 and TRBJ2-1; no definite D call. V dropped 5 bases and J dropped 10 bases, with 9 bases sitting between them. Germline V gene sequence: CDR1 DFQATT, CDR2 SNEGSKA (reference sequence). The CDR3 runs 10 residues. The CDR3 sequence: CSALHTEQFF. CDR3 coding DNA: TGCAGTGCTCTTCACACGGAGCAGTTCTTC.

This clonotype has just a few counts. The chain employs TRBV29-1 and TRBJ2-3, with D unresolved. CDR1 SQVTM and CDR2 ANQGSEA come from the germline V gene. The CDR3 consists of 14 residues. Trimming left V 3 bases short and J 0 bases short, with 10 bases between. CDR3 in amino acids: CSVDFGVSTDTQYF. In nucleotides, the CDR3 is TGCAGCGTTGACTTTGGAGTGAGCACAGATACGCAGTATTTT.

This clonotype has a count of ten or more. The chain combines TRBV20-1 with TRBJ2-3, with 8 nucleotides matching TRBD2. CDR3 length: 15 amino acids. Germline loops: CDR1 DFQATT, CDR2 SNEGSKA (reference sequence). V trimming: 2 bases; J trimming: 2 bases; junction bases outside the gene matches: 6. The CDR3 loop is CSARKVAGLTDTQYF. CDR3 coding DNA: TGCAGTGCTAGAAAGGTAGCGGGACTCACAGATACGCAGTATTTT.

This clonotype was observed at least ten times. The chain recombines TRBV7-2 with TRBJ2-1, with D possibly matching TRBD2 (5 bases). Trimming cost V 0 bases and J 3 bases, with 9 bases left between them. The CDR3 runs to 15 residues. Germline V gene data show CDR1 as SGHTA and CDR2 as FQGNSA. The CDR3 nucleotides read TGTGCCAGCAGCTTAGCTGGCGGGCACTACAATGAGCAGTTCTTC. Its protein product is CASSLAGGHYNEQFF.